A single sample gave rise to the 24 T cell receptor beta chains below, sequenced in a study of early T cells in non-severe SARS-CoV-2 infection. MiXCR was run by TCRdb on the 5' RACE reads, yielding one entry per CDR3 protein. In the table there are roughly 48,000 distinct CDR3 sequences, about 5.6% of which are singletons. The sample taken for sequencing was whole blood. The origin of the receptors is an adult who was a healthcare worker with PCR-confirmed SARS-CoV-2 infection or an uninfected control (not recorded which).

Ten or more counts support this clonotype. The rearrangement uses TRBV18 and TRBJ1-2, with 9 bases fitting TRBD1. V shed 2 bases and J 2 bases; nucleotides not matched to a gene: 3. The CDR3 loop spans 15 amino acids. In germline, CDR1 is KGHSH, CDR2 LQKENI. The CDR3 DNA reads TGTGCCAGCTCACCATTGGGACAGGGCAACTATGGCTACACCTTC. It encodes CASSPLGQGNYGYTF.

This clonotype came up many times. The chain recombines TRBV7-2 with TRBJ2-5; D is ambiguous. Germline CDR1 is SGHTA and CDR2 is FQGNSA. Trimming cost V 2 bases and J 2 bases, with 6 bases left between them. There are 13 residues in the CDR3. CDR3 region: CASSLSRQETQYF. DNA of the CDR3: TGTGCCAGCAGCTTAAGTAGGCAAGAGACCCAGTACTTC. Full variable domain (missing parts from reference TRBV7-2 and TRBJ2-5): GAGVSQSPSNKVTEKGKDVELRCDPISGHTALYWYRQSLGQGLEFLIYFQGNSAPDKSGLPSDRFSAERTGGSVSTLTIQRTQQEDSAVYLCASSLSRQETQYFGPGTRLLVL.

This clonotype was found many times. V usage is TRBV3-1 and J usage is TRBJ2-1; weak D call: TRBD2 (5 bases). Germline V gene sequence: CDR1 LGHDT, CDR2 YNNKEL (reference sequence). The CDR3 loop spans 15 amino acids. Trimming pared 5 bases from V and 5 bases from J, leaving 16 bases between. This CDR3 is CASSSMPDGNNEQFF. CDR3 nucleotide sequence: TGTGCCAGCAGCTCGATGCCGGACGGGAACAATGAGCAGTTCTTC.

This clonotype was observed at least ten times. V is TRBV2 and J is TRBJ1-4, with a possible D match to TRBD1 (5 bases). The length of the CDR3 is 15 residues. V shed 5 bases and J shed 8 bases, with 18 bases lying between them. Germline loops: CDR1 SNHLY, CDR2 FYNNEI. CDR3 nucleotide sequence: TGTGCCAGCAGTACACCCCCAGGGTTTGGGGAAAAACTGTTTTTT. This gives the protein CASSTPPGFGEKLFF. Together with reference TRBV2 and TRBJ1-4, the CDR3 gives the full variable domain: EPEVTQTPSHQVTQMGQEVILRCVPISNHLYFYWYRQILGQKVEFLVSFYNNEISEKSEIFDDQFSVERPDGSNFTLKIRSTKLEDSAMYFCASSTPPGFGEKLFFGSGTQLSVL.

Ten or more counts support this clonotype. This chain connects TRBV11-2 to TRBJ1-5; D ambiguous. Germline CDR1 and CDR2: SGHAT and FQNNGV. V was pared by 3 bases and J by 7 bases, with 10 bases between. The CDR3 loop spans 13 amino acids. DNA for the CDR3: TGTGCCAGCAGCTTCGCGGAATCGCAGCCCCAGCATTTT. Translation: CASSFAESQPQHF.

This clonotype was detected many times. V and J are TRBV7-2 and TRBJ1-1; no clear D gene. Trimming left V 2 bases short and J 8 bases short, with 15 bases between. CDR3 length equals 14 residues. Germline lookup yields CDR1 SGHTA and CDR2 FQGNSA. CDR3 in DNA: TGTGCCAGCAGCTTAACGGCAGGCTCCGGGGAAGCTTTCTTT. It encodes CASSLTAGSGEAFF.

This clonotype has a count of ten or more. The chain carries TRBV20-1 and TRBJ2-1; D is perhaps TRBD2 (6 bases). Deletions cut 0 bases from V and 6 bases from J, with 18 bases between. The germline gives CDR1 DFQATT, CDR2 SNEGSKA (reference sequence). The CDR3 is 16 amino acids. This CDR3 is CSARERGLLARNEQFF. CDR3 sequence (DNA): TGCAGTGCTAGAGAGAGGGGCTTACTAGCTCGCAATGAGCAGTTCTTC.

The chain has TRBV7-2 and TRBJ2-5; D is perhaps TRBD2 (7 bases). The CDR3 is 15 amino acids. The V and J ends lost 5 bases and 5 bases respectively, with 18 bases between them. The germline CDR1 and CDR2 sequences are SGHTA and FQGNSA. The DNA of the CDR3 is TGTGCCAGCAGCGGGGGGGGCCCCATAAGGGAGACCCAGTACTTC. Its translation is CASSGGGPIRETQYF.

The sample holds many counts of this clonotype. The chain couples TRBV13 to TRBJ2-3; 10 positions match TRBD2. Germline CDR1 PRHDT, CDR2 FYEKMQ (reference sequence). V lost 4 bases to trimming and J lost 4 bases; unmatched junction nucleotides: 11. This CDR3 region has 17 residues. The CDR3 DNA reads TGTGCCAGCAGCTCACCGATGGGACTAGCGCTTCCAGATACGCAGTATTTT. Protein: CASSSPMGLALPDTQYF. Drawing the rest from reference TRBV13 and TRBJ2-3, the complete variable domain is AAGVIQSPRHLIKEKRETATLKCYPIPRHDTVYWYQQGPGQDPQFLISFYEKMQSDKGSIPDRFSAQQFSDYHSELNMSSLELGDSALYFCASSSPMGLALPDTQYFGPGTRLTVL.

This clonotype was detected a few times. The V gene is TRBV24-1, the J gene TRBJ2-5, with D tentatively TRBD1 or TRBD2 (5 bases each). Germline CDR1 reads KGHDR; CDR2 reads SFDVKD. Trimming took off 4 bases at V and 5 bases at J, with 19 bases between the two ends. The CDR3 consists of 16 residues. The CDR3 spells CATSDPATGPWETQYF. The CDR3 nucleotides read TGTGCCACCAGTGACCCCGCGACGGGACCCTGGGAGACCCAGTACTTC.

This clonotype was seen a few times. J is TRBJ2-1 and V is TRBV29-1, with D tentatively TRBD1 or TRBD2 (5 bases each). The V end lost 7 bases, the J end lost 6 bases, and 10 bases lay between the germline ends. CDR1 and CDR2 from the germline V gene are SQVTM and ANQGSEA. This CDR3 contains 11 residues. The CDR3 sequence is CSALRGNEQFF. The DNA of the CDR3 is TGCAGCGCTCTGAGGGGCAATGAGCAGTTCTTC.

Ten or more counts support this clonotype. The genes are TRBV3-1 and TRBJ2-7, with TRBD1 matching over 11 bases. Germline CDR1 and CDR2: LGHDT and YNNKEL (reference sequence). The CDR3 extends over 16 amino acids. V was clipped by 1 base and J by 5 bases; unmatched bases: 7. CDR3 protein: CASSQAPGQGVDEQYF. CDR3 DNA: TGTGCCAGCAGCCAAGCCCCGGGACAGGGGGTGGACGAGCAGTACTTC.

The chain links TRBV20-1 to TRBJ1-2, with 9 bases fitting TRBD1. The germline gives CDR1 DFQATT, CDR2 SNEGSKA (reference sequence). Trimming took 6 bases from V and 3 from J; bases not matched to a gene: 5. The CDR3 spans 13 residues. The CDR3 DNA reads TGCAGTGCACCCCGGACAGGGGACTATGGCTACACCTTC. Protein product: CSAPRTGDYGYTF.

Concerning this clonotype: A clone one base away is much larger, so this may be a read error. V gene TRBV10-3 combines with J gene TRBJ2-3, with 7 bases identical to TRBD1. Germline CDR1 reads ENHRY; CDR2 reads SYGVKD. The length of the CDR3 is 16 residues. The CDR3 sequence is CVIRQTGKGSWDTQYF. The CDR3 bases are TGTGTCATCAGGCAGACAGGGAAAGGGAGTTGGGATACGCAGTATTTT.

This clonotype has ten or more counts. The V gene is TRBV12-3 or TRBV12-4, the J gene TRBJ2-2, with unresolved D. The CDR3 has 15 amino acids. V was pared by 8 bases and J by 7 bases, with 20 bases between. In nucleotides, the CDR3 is TGTGCCAGCTCTCAGTGGGTATTGGGTGGCGGGGAGCTGTTTTTT. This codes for CASSQWVLGGGELFF.

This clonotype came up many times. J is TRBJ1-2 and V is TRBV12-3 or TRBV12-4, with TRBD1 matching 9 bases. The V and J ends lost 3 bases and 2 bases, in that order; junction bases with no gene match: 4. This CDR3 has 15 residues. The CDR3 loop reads CASSLGQGLNYGYTF. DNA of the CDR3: TGTGCCAGCAGTTTGGGACAGGGACTAAACTATGGCTACACCTTC.

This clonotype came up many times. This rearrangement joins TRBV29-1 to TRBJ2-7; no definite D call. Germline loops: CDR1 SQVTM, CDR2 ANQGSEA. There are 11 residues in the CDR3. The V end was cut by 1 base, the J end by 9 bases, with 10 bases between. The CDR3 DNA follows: TGCAGCGTTGAAGGCCAGTGGGGGCAGTACTTC. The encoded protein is CSVEGQWGQYF.

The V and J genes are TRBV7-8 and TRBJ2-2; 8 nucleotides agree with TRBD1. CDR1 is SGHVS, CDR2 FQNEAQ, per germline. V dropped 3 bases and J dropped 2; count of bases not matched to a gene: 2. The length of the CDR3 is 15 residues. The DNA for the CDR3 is TGTGCCAGCAGCTTGGGACAGGCCAACACCGGGGAGCTGTTTTTT. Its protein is CASSLGQANTGELFF.

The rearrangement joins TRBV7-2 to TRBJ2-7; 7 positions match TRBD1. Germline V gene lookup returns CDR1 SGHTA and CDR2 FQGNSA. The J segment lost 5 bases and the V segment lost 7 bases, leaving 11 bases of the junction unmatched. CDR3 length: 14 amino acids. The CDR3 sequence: CASTPTRGLHEQYF. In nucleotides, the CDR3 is TGTGCCAGCACCCCAACGAGGGGGCTCCACGAGCAGTACTTC.

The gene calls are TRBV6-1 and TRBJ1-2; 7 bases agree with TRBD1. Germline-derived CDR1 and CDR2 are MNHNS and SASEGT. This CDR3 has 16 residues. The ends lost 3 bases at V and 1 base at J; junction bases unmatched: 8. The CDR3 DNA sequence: TGTGCCAGCAGTGACTGGACAGGCCCTATTAACTATGGCTACACCTTC. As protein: CASSDWTGPINYGYTF.

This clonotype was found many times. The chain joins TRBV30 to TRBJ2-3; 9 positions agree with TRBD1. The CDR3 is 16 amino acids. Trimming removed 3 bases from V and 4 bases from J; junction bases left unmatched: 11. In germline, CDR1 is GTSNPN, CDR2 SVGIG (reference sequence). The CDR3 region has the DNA TGTGCCTGGAGGGAACCCCGGGACAGGGTCGCAGATACGCAGTATTTT. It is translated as CAWREPRDRVADTQYF. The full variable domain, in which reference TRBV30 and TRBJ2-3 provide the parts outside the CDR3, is SQTIHQWPATLVQPVGSPLSLECTVEGTSNPNLYWYRQAAGRGLQLLFYSVGIGQISSEVPQNLSASRPQDRQFILSSKKLLLSDSGFYLCAWREPRDRVADTQYFGPGTRLTVL.

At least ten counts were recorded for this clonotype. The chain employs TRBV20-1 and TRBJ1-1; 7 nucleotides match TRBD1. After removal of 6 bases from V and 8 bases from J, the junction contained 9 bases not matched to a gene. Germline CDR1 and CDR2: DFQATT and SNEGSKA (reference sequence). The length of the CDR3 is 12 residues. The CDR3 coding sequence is TGCAGTGCCACGGGGGGACAGAAAGAAGCTTTCTTT. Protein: CSATGGQKEAFF.

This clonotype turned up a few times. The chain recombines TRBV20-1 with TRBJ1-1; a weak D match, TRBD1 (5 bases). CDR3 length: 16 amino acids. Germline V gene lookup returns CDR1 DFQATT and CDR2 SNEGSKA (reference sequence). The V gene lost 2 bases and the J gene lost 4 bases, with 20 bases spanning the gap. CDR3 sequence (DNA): TGCAGTGCTAGACCAGGGTCATCGATTCGAGGCACTGAAGCTTTCTTT. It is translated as CSARPGSSIRGTEAFF.

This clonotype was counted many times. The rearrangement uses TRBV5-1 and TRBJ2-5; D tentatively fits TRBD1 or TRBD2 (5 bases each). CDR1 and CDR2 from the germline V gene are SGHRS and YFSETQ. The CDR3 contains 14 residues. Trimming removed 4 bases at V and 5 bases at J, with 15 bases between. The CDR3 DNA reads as TGCGCCAGCAGCCTGGACTGGGACCCGGAGACCCAGTACTTC. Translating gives CASSLDWDPETQYF.